This entry lists 8 T cell receptor beta chains sequenced from one sample in a study of blood T cell repertoires in COVID-19. TCRdb keeps only in-frame clones here, not all; method: immunoSEQ multiplex PCR. The profile shows roughly 460,000 clones, about 90% of them singletons. Sequencing used peripheral blood. The source of these receptors is a man aged 18 to 29 with COVID-19, enrolled during active disease.

A single count supports this clone. The chain combines TRBV19 with TRBJ1-5; TRBD1 is a possible D gene (5 bases). V was clipped by 6 bases and J by 0 bases, with 24 bases between them. Looked up from germline, CDR1 is LNHDA and CDR2 is SQIVND (reference sequence). The CDR3 extends over 19 amino acids. The CDR3 protein is CASSSPQEGPMYSNQPQHF. The CDR3 DNA reads as TGTGCCAGTAGCTCTCCGCAGGAGGGGCCAATGTATAGCAATCAGCCCCAGCATTTT.

This chain uses TRBV7-3 with TRBJ2-3, with 7 bases that match TRBD2. The CDR3 is 16 amino acids. Looked up from germline, CDR1 is SGHTA and CDR2 is FQGTGA. Germline trimming cut 2 bases from V and 1 base from J; bases unmatched to any gene: 6. The CDR3 sequence is CASSLRASGRTDTQYF. The CDR3 region has the DNA TGTGCCAGCAGCTTACGGGCTAGCGGTCGCACAGATACGCAGTATTTT. The full variable domain, rest sourced from reference TRBV7-3 and TRBJ2-3, is GAGVSQTPSNKVTEKGKYVELRCDPISGHTALYWYRQSLGQGPEFLIYFQGTGAADDSGLPNDRFFAVRPEGSVSTLKIQRTERGDSAVYLCASSLRASGRTDTQYFGPGTRLTVL.

This clone occurred once. J is TRBJ2-5 and V is TRBV3-1 (or the pseudogene TRBV3-2); possibly TRBD1 for D (6 bases). The germline CDR1 and CDR2 sequences are LGHDT and YNNKEL (reference sequence). V shed 4 bases and J shed 4 bases, with 13 bases lying between them. This CDR3 spans 14 amino acids. The CDR3 sequence: CASSLQGFGETQYF. Written as DNA, the CDR3 is TGTGCCAGCAGCCTACAGGGTTTTGGAGAGACCCAGTACTTC.

The rearrangement links TRBV19 to TRBJ1-2; a possible D gene is TRBD1 (6 bases). CDR1 is LNHDA, CDR2 SQIVND, per germline (reference sequence). Trimming removed 3 bases from V and 6 bases from J, with 17 bases in between. CDR3 length: 15 amino acids. CDR3 DNA sequence: TGTGCCAGTAGTATCGGACGGACAGTCGGGCATGGCTACACCTTC. The encoded protein is CASSIGRTVGHGYTF.

This clone has a single count. This chain joins TRBV19 and TRBJ2-2, with 11 bases lining up with TRBD2. Trimming at V came to 6 bases and at J to 0 bases, leaving 6 bases not matched to a gene. CDR3 length: 17 amino acids. The germline V gene encodes CDR1 LNHDA and CDR2 SQIVND (reference sequence). CDR3: CASRSTSGGANTGELFF. The DNA of the CDR3 is TGTGCCAGTAGAAGTACTAGCGGGGGTGCGAACACCGGGGAGCTGTTTTTT.

The chain joins TRBV2 to TRBJ2-3; 8 bases align to TRBD2. The germline gives CDR1 SNHLY, CDR2 FYNNEI. V was clipped by 6 bases and J by 2 bases; unmatched bases: 10. There are 16 residues in the CDR3. The CDR3 loop reads CASRAGGAPNTDTQYF. CDR3 nucleotide sequence: TGTGCCAGCAGAGCCGGGGGGGCCCCTAACACAGATACGCAGTATTTT.

CDR3 sequence (DNA): TGTGCCAGCAGCTTAAGTACAGTAGGCAAAAACATTCAGTACTTC. This translates into CASSLSTVGKNIQYF. The chain recombines TRBV11-2 with TRBJ2-4; D uncertain. The germline CDR1 and CDR2 sequences are SGHAT and FQNNGV. There are 15 residues in the CDR3. The V end lost 2 bases, the J end lost 3 bases, and 11 bases lay between the germline ends. Drawing the rest from reference TRBV11-2 and TRBJ2-4, the complete variable domain is EAGVAQSPRYKIIEKRQSVAFWCNPISGHATLYWYQQILGQGPKLLIQFQNNGVVDDSQLPKDRFSAERLKGVDSTLKIQPAKLEDSAVYLCASSLSTVGKNIQYFGAGTRLSVL.

V usage is TRBV18 and J usage is TRBJ1-4; 8 nucleotides line up with TRBD1. This CDR3 has 14 residues. Germline V lookup: CDR1 KGHSH, CDR2 LQKENI. V dropped 4 bases and J dropped 6; count of bases not matched to a gene: 4. The CDR3 sequence: CASSRGQGDEKLFF. CDR3 DNA sequence: TGTGCCAGCTCACGCGGACAGGGTGATGAAAAACTGTTTTTT.